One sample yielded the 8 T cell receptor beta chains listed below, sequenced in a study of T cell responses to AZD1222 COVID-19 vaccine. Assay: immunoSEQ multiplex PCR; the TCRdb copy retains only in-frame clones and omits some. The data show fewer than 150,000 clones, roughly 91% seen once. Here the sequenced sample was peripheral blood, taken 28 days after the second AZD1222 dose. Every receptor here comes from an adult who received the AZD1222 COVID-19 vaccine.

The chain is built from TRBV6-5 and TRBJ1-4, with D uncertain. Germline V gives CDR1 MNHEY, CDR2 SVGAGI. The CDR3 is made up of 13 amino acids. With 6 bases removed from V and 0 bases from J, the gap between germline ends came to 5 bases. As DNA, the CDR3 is TGTGCCAGCAGGGGTCCAACTAATGAAAAACTGTTTTTT. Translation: CASRGPTNEKLFF.

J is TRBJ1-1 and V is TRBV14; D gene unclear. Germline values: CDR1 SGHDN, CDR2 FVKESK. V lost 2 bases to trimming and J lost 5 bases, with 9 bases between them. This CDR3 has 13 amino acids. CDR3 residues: CASSQHEGTEAFF. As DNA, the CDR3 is TGTGCCAGCAGCCAACACGAAGGGACTGAAGCTTTCTTT.

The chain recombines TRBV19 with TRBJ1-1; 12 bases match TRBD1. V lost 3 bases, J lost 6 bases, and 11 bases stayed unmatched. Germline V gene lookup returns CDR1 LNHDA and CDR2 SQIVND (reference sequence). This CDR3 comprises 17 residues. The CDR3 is CASSIAGWGQGASEAFF. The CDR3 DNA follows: TGTGCCAGTAGTATCGCGGGTTGGGGACAGGGGGCCTCTGAAGCTTTCTTT.

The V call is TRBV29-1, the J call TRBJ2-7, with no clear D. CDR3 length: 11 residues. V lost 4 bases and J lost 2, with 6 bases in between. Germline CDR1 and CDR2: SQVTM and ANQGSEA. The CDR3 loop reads CSVAITYEQYF. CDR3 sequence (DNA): TGCAGCGTTGCAATTACCTACGAGCAGTACTTC.

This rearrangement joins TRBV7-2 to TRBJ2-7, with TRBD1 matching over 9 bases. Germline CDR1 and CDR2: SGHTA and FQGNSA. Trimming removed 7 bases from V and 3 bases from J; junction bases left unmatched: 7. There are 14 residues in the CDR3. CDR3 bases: TGTGCCAGCACCCTGGGGGGACAGGGCTACGAGCAGTACTTC. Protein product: CASTLGGQGYEQYF.

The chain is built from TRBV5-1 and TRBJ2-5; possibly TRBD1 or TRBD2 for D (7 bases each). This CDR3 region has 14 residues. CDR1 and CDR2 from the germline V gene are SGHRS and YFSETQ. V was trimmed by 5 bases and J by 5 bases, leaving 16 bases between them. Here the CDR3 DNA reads TGCGCCAGCAGGGAGACAGGGCGGGAGGAGACCCAGTACTTC. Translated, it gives CASRETGREETQYF.

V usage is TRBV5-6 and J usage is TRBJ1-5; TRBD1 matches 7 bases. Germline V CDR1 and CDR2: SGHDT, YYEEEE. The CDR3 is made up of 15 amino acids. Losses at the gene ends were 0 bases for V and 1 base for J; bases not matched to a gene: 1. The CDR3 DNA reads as TGTGCCAGCAGCTTGGCAGGGGGGAGCAATCAGCCCCAGCATTTT. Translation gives CASSLAGGSNQPQHF.

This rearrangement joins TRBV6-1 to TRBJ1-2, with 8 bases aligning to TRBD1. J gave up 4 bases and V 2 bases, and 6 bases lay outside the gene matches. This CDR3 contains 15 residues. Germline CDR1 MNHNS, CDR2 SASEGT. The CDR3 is CASSEITGGPYGYTF. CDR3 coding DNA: TGTGCCAGCAGTGAAATCACAGGGGGGCCCTATGGCTACACCTTC.